This TCR beta chain is from a study of OX40 agonist ivuxolimab in advanced cancers. This CDR3 is built from 14 residues. Trimming cost V 4 bases and J 6 bases; bases outside gene matches: 6. Germline V lookup: CDR1 SQVTM, CDR2 ANQGSEA. Sequencing used immunoSEQ multiplex PCR; TCRdb keeps in-frame clones, though not all of them. The sample lists over 75,000 clones, about 94% occurring once. The sequencing used CD4+ or CD8+ T cells sorted from blood, collected in a trial of the OX40 agonist ivuxolimab. The V call is TRBV29-1, the J call TRBJ2-1; the match to TRBD2 covers 10 bases. The TCR was taken from an adult with an advanced solid tumor such as melanoma, head and neck, liver or kidney cancer. The CDR3 DNA follows: TGCAGCGTTGTTCAGGCTAGCGGGAGCAATGAGCAGTTCTTC. Residues: CSVVQASGSNEQFF.